Shown below are 30 T cell receptor beta chains from a single sample sequenced in a study of blood T cell repertoires in COVID-19. Produced via immunoSEQ multiplex PCR; TCRdb's table is partial and in-frame only. The data contain a few hundred thousand clones, 86% of them singletons. The specimen was peripheral blood. The receptors were gathered from a woman aged 60-70 years with COVID-19, enrolled during active disease.

This clone was observed once. This chain links TRBV7-8 with TRBJ2-7, with 8 nucleotides matching TRBD2. V lost 2 bases to trimming and J lost 4 bases; unmatched junction nucleotides: 10. Germline V lookup: CDR1 SGHVS, CDR2 FQNEAQ. The CDR3 consists of 16 residues. CDR3 sequence (DNA): TGTGCCAGCAGCTTACACGCGGTAGCGGGGTGGTACGAGCAGTACTTC. It translates to CASSLHAVAGWYEQYF.

This rearrangement joins TRBV9 to TRBJ2-2; 7 bases map to TRBD2. Germline CDR1 SGDLS, CDR2 YYNGEE. CDR3 length: 16 amino acids. V shed 0 bases, J shed 5 bases, and the junction held 7 bases outside the gene matches. CDR3 amino acids: CASSVVSGLETGELFF. The CDR3 coding sequence is TGTGCCAGCAGCGTAGTCTCTGGACTAGAAACCGGGGAGCTGTTTTTT.

The chain couples TRBV11-3 to TRBJ2-7; 10 positions match TRBD1. Germline CDR1 SGHNT, CDR2 YENEEA. This CDR3 contains 15 residues. Trimming took 0 bases from V and 6 from J; bases not matched to a gene: 5. CDR3 sequence reads: CASSLDGDRGGEQYF. CDR3 in DNA: TGTGCCAGCAGCTTAGATGGGGACAGGGGAGGCGAGCAGTACTTC. Using reference TRBV11-3 and TRBJ2-7 for the parts outside the CDR3, the full variable domain is EAGVVQSPRYKIIEKKQPVAFWCNPISGHNTLYWYLQNLGQGPELLIRYENEEAVDDSQLPKDRFSAERLKGVDSTLKIQPAELGDSAVYLCASSLDGDRGGEQYFGPGTRLTVT.

The chain has TRBV7-5 and TRBJ2-5; the D segment call TRBD2 is taken from the table without a DNA check. TRBV7-5 is a documented pseudogene. This CDR3 region has 15 residues. The CDR3 DNA reads as TGTGCCAGAAGCTTAGGGCTAGCGGGGGGGAAGACCCAGTACTTC. It yields the protein CARSLGLAGGKTQYF.

This clone appeared a few times. The chain joins TRBV11-3 to TRBJ1-6; D not certain. The CDR3 contains 12 residues. CDR1 is SGHNT and CDR2 is YENEEA in the germline V gene. Between the trimmed V and J ends, which lost 4 bases and 7 bases, there was a span of 5 bases. CDR3 sequence reads: CASSSLNSPLHF. For the CDR3, the DNA is TGTGCCAGCAGCTCCCTAAATTCACCCCTCCACTTT.

V usage is TRBV23-1 and J usage is TRBJ2-7; 10 bases align to TRBD1. TRBV23-1 is known as an ORF, though its function is uncertain. V dropped 0 bases and J dropped 3; count of bases not matched to a gene: 2. The CDR3 covers 15 residues. The chain's CDR3 is CASSQSRDRGYEQYF. The CDR3 nucleotides read TGCGCCAGCAGTCAATCGCGGGACAGGGGCTACGAGCAGTACTTC.

The chain is built from TRBV5-1 and TRBJ2-1; 11 nucleotides line up with TRBD1. CDR1 and CDR2 (germline): SGHRS, YFSETQ. This CDR3 region has 16 residues. V lost 3 bases and J lost 4; bases outside the gene matches: 6. CDR3 DNA sequence: TGCGCCAGCAGCTGGAGGGGACAGGGGGAGTACAATGAGCAGTTCTTC. Its protein product is CASSWRGQGEYNEQFF.

The chain has TRBV5-6 and TRBJ1-3; no clear D gene. The CDR3 has 14 amino acids. Germline V gene sequence: CDR1 SGHDT, CDR2 YYEEEE. V was shortened by 4 bases and J by 4 bases, with 12 bases between the two germline ends. The CDR3 here is CASSTFELGNTIYF. The CDR3 coding sequence is TGTGCCAGCAGCACCTTTGAGTTAGGAAACACCATATATTTT.

The chain is built from TRBV11-2 and TRBJ1-5; TRBD1 might be the D (5 bases). Deletions cut 5 bases from V and 2 bases from J, with 16 bases between. From germline, CDR1 is SGHAT and CDR2 FQNNGV. CDR3 length: 16 amino acids. The CDR3 nucleotides read TGTGCCAGCAGCGGAGGGGCGGGGGTAGGCAATCAGCCCCAGCATTTT. This gives the protein CASSGGAGVGNQPQHF.

The gene calls are TRBV7-8 and TRBJ1-2; 9 bases align to TRBD1. J was trimmed by 6 bases and V by 8 bases; bases with no gene match: 7. The CDR3 is 13 amino acids. Germline CDR1 and CDR2: SGHVS and FQNEAQ. The CDR3 DNA follows: TGTGCCAGCGTCCCCTGGACAGGGGATGGCTACACCTTC. As protein: CASVPWTGDGYTF.

The V gene is TRBV4-1, the J gene TRBJ2-5, with a tentative D call TRBD2 (6 bases). Germline V CDR1 and CDR2: MGHRA, YSYEKL. Trimming took 4 bases from V and 5 from J, leaving 14 bases between them. This CDR3 has 14 residues. DNA for the CDR3: TGCGCCAGCAGCCTCGGGCTTGGAGGGGAGACCCAGTACTTC. This codes for CASSLGLGGETQYF.

There are a few counts of this clone. The chain uses TRBV7-3 and TRBJ1-2, with D possibly TRBD1 on 5 matching bases. The CDR3 sequence is 14 residues long. Germline assignment: CDR1 SGHTA and CDR2 FQGTGA. Trimming shortened V by 4 bases and J by 7 bases, and 16 bases separated the two germline ends. The CDR3 DNA reads TGTGCCAGCAGCTCCCCAGACAGCGCCTCTGGCTACACCTTC. The encoded protein is CASSSPDSASGYTF. Full variable domain (rest looked up from reference TRBV7-3 and TRBJ1-2): GAGVSQTPSNKVTEKGKYVELRCDPISGHTALYWYRQSLGQGPEFLIYFQGTGAADDSGLPNDRFFAVRPEGSVSTLKIQRTERGDSAVYLCASSSPDSASGYTFGSGTRLTVV.

V gene TRBV3-1 (or the pseudogene TRBV3-2) combines with J gene TRBJ2-1, with TRBD2 as a possible D gene (6 bases). V lost 4 bases and J 13 bases, leaving 17 bases between the germline ends. Germline values: CDR1 LGHDT, CDR2 YNNKEL (reference sequence). The CDR3 has 13 residues. CDR3 bases: TGTGCCAGCAGCCGTCAGATAGCGGATCTACAGTTCTTC. As protein: CASSRQIADLQFF.

V gene TRBV7-9 combines with J gene TRBJ2-3, with D perhaps matching TRBD2 (5 bases). Germline V gene data show CDR1 as SEHNR and CDR2 as FQNEAQ (reference sequence). V lost 0 bases to trimming and J lost 3 bases, with 10 bases between them. The CDR3 has 15 amino acids. CDR3 sequence (DNA): TGTGCCAGCAGCTTAGCTTGGGAGTGGACAGATACGCAGTATTTT. This gives the protein CASSLAWEWTDTQYF.

The chain is built from TRBV2 and TRBJ1-1; D remains ambiguous. Germline CDR1 reads SNHLY; CDR2 reads FYNNEI. This CDR3 contains 14 residues. Trimming took off 6 bases at V and 0 bases at J, with 11 bases between the two ends. The CDR3 DNA reads as TGTGCCAGCAGACTCTCTAAACTGAACACTGAAGCTTTCTTT. It translates to CASRLSKLNTEAFF.

The rearrangement uses TRBV15 and TRBJ1-2; D is possibly TRBD1 (5 bases). Germline V gene data show CDR1 as LNHNV and CDR2 as YYDKDF (reference sequence). Trimming removed 5 bases from V and 4 bases from J, with 20 bases in between. This CDR3 contains 16 residues. DNA for the CDR3: TGTGCCACCAGCGGGGCTTCCCTCTACCGAGGCTATGGCTACACCTTC. It yields the protein CATSGASLYRGYGYTF.

V usage is TRBV3-1 (or the pseudogene TRBV3-2) and J usage is TRBJ1-1; 10 bases fit TRBD1. Trimming removed 4 bases from V and 1 base from J; junction bases left unmatched: 0. This CDR3 contains 14 residues. Per germline, CDR1 LGHDT and CDR2 YNNKEL (reference sequence). CDR3 sequence reads: CASSRTGGNTEAFF. CDR3 DNA: TGTGCCAGCAGCCGGACAGGGGGGAACACTGAAGCTTTCTTT.

The V and J genes are TRBV9 and TRBJ1-1; weak D call: TRBD1 (5 bases). Germline V gene lookup returns CDR1 SGDLS and CDR2 YYNGEE. The V gene lost 4 bases and the J gene lost 6 bases, with 31 bases spanning the gap. The CDR3 sequence is 19 residues long. This CDR3 reads CASSSGGLGFFGFFPEAFF. The CDR3 nucleotides are TGTGCCAGCAGCTCCGGGGGGTTGGGTTTTTTTGGGTTTTTCCCTGAAGCTTTCTTT.

This sequence joins TRBV5-1 and TRBJ2-7; 7 nucleotides match TRBD1. The CDR3 length is 15 residues. The V gene's germline CDR1 is SGHRS and CDR2 YFSETQ. Trimming cost V 3 bases and J 8 bases; bases outside gene matches: 14. In DNA form, the CDR3 reads TGCGCCAGCAGCTCGGGACAGACTACAATGGTGCAGCAGTACTTC. It encodes CASSSGQTTMVQQYF.

The chain carries TRBV4-1 and TRBJ2-3; D uncertain. V lost 3 bases to trimming and J lost 5 bases, with 9 bases between them. This CDR3 comprises 13 residues. Germline V gene data show CDR1 as MGHRA and CDR2 as YSYEKL. The CDR3 DNA is TGCGCCAGCAGCCATAGAAATGAAGATACGCAGTATTTT. Its translation: CASSHRNEDTQYF.

This chain links TRBV30 with TRBJ1-5; a weak D match, TRBD1 (5 bases). This CDR3 contains 15 residues. Trimming removed 0 bases from V and 7 bases from J, with 16 bases in between. Germline CDR1 is GTSNPN and CDR2 is SVGIG (reference sequence). The CDR3 DNA sequence: TGTGCCTGGAGTGTATGGGGGGACGGGGAACAGCCCCAGCATTTT. Amino acids: CAWSVWGDGEQPQHF.

The gene calls are TRBV6-5 and TRBJ2-2; 7 nucleotides line up with TRBD1. The length of the CDR3 is 15 residues. J was trimmed by 1 base and V by 6 bases; bases with no gene match: 5. The germline gives CDR1 MNHEY, CDR2 SVGAGI. Here the CDR3 reads CASRPGQKNTGELFF. In DNA form, the CDR3 reads TGTGCCAGCAGACCGGGACAGAAGAACACCGGGGAGCTGTTTTTT.

Note on this clone: This sample includes further DNA sequences coding for the same CDR3. This sequence joins TRBV4-3 and TRBJ1-2, with D unclear. CDR1 LGHNA and CDR2 YSLEER come from the germline V gene. Trimming pared 1 base from V and 3 bases from J, leaving 9 bases between. The CDR3 loop spans 14 amino acids. CDR3: CASSQVGGYYGYTF. The CDR3 DNA reads TGCGCCAGCAGCCAAGTAGGAGGGTACTATGGCTACACCTTC.

The genes are TRBV5-1 and TRBJ2-2; 8 bases are shared with TRBD2. In germline, CDR1 is SGHRS, CDR2 YFSETQ. Unmatched junction bases numbered 15, after V lost 9 bases and J lost 5 bases. The CDR3 sequence is 16 residues long. The CDR3 loop reads CATSGAGGAFTGELFF. The CDR3 DNA reads TGCGCCACCTCCGGGGCCGGGGGGGCGTTTACCGGGGAGCTGTTTTTT.

The chain links TRBV18 to TRBJ2-3; D perhaps matches TRBD2 (6 bases). Germline loops: CDR1 KGHSH, CDR2 LQKENI. There are 12 residues in the CDR3. V dropped 5 bases and J dropped 6 bases, with 9 bases sitting between them. CDR3 sequence (DNA): TGTGCCAGCTCATCGGAGGGCGATACGCAGTATTTT. Protein product: CASSSEGDTQYF.

The CDR3 DNA is TGTGCCAGCAGCCAGGCATACACTGAAGCTTTCTTT. Translating gives CASSQAYTEAFF. This rearrangement joins TRBV14 to TRBJ1-1, with unresolved D. Trimming pared 3 bases from V and 3 bases from J, leaving 5 bases between. The germline gives CDR1 SGHDN, CDR2 FVKESK. CDR3 size: 12 residues.

This chain uses TRBV12-5 with TRBJ2-5, with 13 bases aligning to TRBD2. Germline V gives CDR1 LGHNT, CDR2 FRNRAP. The junction had 5 bases not matched to a gene; V was cut back by 5 bases and J by 5 bases. The CDR3 runs to 15 residues. The CDR3 DNA reads TGTGCTAGTGGTACCGGGACTAGCGGGGCTGAGACCCAGTACTTC. It codes for CASGTGTSGAETQYF.

The chain is built from TRBV19 and TRBJ1-2; 7 nucleotides match TRBD1. The CDR3 is made up of 14 amino acids. Germline CDR1 LNHDA, CDR2 SQIVND (reference sequence). V lost 5 bases to trimming and J lost 8 bases; unmatched junction nucleotides: 11. The CDR3 DNA reads TGTGCCAGTAGTCCGGACAGGTTTTTTTCCGGCTACACCTTC. This translates into CASSPDRFFSGYTF.

The genes are TRBV6-6 and TRBJ2-1, with 13 bases lining up with TRBD2. The germline gives CDR1 MNHNY, CDR2 SVGAGI (reference sequence). V shed 6 bases and J 6 bases; nucleotides not matched to a gene: 8. CDR3 length: 16 residues. Written as DNA, the CDR3 is TGTGCCAGCAGCCGTGTGAGACTAGCGGGGGGCAATGAGCAGTTCTTC. Amino acids: CASSRVRLAGGNEQFF.

The chain employs TRBV3-1 (or the pseudogene TRBV3-2) and TRBJ1-2; a possible D gene is TRBD1 (5 bases). The germline V and J ends were trimmed by 7 bases and 2 bases, with 20 bases remaining between them. The length of the CDR3 is 16 residues. The V gene's germline CDR1 is LGHDT and CDR2 YNNKEL (reference sequence). Here the CDR3 DNA reads TGTGCCAGCACCCCGGGGGGATCAGATGGGAACTATGGCTACACCTTC. Its protein product is CASTPGGSDGNYGYTF.